This passage covers 7 T cell receptor beta chains from one sample sequenced in a study of early T cells in non-severe SARS-CoV-2 infection. TCRdb reprocessed the 5' RACE reads via MiXCR and lists one record per CDR3 protein. Of tens of thousands of distinct CDR3 sequences listed, about 12% were seen once; the top ten hold approximately 1%. Material: whole blood, obtained at baseline. These receptors all stem from an adult who was a healthcare worker with PCR-confirmed SARS-CoV-2 infection or an uninfected control (not recorded which). The donor label of this sample is uncertain.

This clonotype was seen a handful of times. CDR3 amino acids: CASSLNQGSVDTQYF. The CDR3, as DNA: TGTGCCAGCAGCTTAAATCAGGGATCCGTCGATACGCAGTATTTT. The chain carries TRBV7-3 and TRBJ2-3, with a weak D call TRBD1 (5 bases). The germline V gene encodes CDR1 SGHTA and CDR2 FQGTGA. The CDR3 is 15 residues long. The germline V and J ends were trimmed by 1 base and 6 bases, with 14 bases remaining between them. Variable domain in full (rest from reference TRBV7-3 and TRBJ2-3): GAGVSQTPSNKVTEKGKYVELRCDPISGHTALYWYRQSLGQGPEFLIYFQGTGAADDSGLPNDRFFAVRPEGSVSTLKIQRTERGDSAVYLCASSLNQGSVDTQYFGPGTRLTVL.

Many counts were recorded for this clonotype. The chain links TRBV4-1 to TRBJ1-1; no definite D call. Trimming pared 1 base from V and 4 bases from J, leaving 10 bases between. The CDR3 runs 14 residues. The V gene's germline CDR1 is MGHRA and CDR2 YSYEKL. The DNA of the CDR3 is TGCGCCAGCAGCCAAGTGGGGTCGGCCACTGAAGCTTTCTTT. It specifies CASSQVGSATEAFF.

This clonotype has just a few counts. The rearrangement joins TRBV28 to TRBJ2-7, with 10 bases matching TRBD2. The CDR3 extends over 11 amino acids. Germline CDR1 MDHEN, CDR2 SYDVKM. J lost 13 bases, V lost 6 bases, and 6 bases had no gene match. CDR3 region: CASSSGLAVYV. The CDR3 DNA reads TGTGCCAGCAGCTCAGGACTAGCGGTATACGTC.

This clonotype has just a few counts. The chain recombines TRBV5-1 with TRBJ2-1; D is unresolved. The CDR3 sequence is 16 residues long. Trimming cost V 0 bases and J 11 bases, with 21 bases left between them. CDR1 and CDR2 from the germline V gene are SGHRS and YFSETQ. The CDR3: CASSLEVQRRVGKQFF. The CDR3 nucleotides are TGCGCCAGCAGCTTGGAGGTCCAACGCAGAGTTGGGAAGCAGTTCTTC.

The chain is built from TRBV11-2 and TRBJ2-5; 11 bases match TRBD2. CDR1 SGHAT and CDR2 FQNNGV come from the germline V gene. V trimming: 6 bases; J trimming: 2 bases; junction bases outside the gene matches: 11. CDR3 length: 17 amino acids. The DNA for the CDR3 is TGTGCCAGCAGGGATCCGGGACTAGCGGCCCGACAAGAGACCCAGTACTTC. Translated: CASRDPGLAARQETQYF.

The rearrangement uses TRBV5-6 and TRBJ2-2; the D call may be TRBD1 or TRBD2 (5 bases each). The V end was cut by 6 bases, the J end by 6 bases, with 9 bases between. This CDR3 comprises 12 residues. The V gene's germline CDR1 is SGHDT and CDR2 YYEEEE. CDR3: CASTRGPGELFF. CDR3 in DNA: TGTGCCAGCACGAGGGGTCCCGGGGAGCTGTTTTTT.

This clonotype occurred many times. J is TRBJ2-5 and V is TRBV2, with TRBD2 matching over 11 bases. Per germline, CDR1 SNHLY and CDR2 FYNNEI. V dropped 6 bases and J dropped 4; count of bases not matched to a gene: 7. CDR3 length: 15 amino acids. CDR3: CASRASGGRGETQYF. Here the CDR3 DNA reads TGTGCCAGCAGGGCTAGCGGGGGGCGAGGAGAGACCCAGTACTTC.